One T cell receptor beta chain is described in this entry. Its antigen is as yet unknown. The CDR3 has 14 amino acids. Germline CDR1 DFQATT, CDR2 SNEGSKA (reference sequence). Trimming took off 7 bases at V and 2 bases at J, with 15 bases between the two ends. What was amplified from RNA transcripts were TCR beta CDR3 regions. TCR CDR3 regions were first amplified by RT-PCR with HTBI primers. One entry per CDR3 protein, called by TCRdb with MiXCR from the multiplex PCR reads. The data show about 250,000 distinct CDR3 sequences, around 20% seen once. Diagnoses were established using clinical symptoms, serum thyroxine and TRAb, thyroid ultrasound and orbital computed tomography. The sample originates from a study of T cells in Graves' hyperthyroidism and ophthalmopathy. Whole-study context: Staff took peripheral blood when the initial diagnosis was made, before any treatment began.

General study findings and limits: Appearing also in blood were most of the thyroid clonotypes expanded above 0.001. With a median lead of roughly 6.2 months before onset, the model predicted ophthalmopathy.

The sample was blood. This receptor was obtained from a man younger than 45 with Graves' ophthalmopathy. V gene TRBV20-1 combines with J gene TRBJ1-5; maybe TRBD1 (6 bases). Written as DNA, the CDR3 is TGCAGTGTCCCCCCTGCAGGGGGCAATCAGCCCCAGCATTTT. This sequence encodes CSVPPAGGNQPQHF.